One and the same sample provided the 10 T cell receptor beta chains below, sequenced in a study of CD8 T cells in Susac syndrome. Random hexamers served to reverse transcribe roughly 0.45 to 1 ug RNA. A single record per CDR3 protein comes from TCRdb applying MiXCR to the immunoSEQ multiplex PCR reads. Counted here are about 240,000 distinct CDR3 sequences, approximately 95% occurring once; the ten biggest clones make up under 0.12%. Sequenced input: CD4+ T cells from PBMCs. Receptors originate from a human donor with Susac syndrome.

The chain's CDR3 is CASSSLKGYSYNEQFF. As DNA, the CDR3 is TGTGCCAGCAGCTCCTTGAAGGGTTACTCCTACAATGAGCAGTTCTTC. The genes are TRBV11-2 and TRBJ2-1; D gene uncertain. V lost 4 bases to trimming and J lost 0 bases, with 13 bases between them. The CDR3 is 16 residues long. CDR1 is SGHAT, CDR2 FQNNGV, per germline.

The chain has TRBV24-1 and TRBJ1-5; D gene uncertain. Germline CDR1 KGHDR, CDR2 SFDVKD. The CDR3 sequence is 17 residues long. Trimming left V 2 bases short and J 1 base short, with 14 bases between. DNA of the CDR3: TGTGCCACCAGTGATTCCGGACCGGGTTGGAGCAATCAGCCCCAGCATTTT. It is translated as CATSDSGPGWSNQPQHF.

V is TRBV29-1 and J is TRBJ2-3; TRBD1 matches at 7 bases. V was clipped by 7 bases and J by 1 base; unmatched bases: 11. Looked up from germline, CDR1 is SQVTM and CDR2 is ANQGSEA. The CDR3 contains 15 residues. CDR3: CSAGLTGTGTDTQYF. The CDR3 DNA follows: TGCAGCGCCGGACTGACAGGGACCGGCACAGATACGCAGTATTTT.

The V call is TRBV6-5, the J call TRBJ1-2; maybe TRBD1 (6 bases). The CDR3 spans 13 residues. Germline V gene lookup returns CDR1 MNHEY and CDR2 SVGAGI. Trimming removed 6 bases from V and 0 bases from J, with 8 bases in between. The DNA of the CDR3 is TGTGCCAGCAGCTACAGGGCTAACTATGGCTACACCTTC. Its protein product is CASSYRANYGYTF.

This clonotype has more than one count but fewer than ten. This chain links TRBV19 with TRBJ1-1; TRBD1 matches at 7 bases. There are 14 residues in the CDR3. Germline-derived CDR1 and CDR2 are LNHDA and SQIVND (reference sequence). V shed 6 bases, J shed 0 bases, and the junction held 4 bases outside the gene matches. The DNA of the CDR3 is TGTGCCAGTAGACTACAGGGGATGAACACTGAAGCTTTCTTT. Protein: CASRLQGMNTEAFF.

The rearrangement links TRBV27 to TRBJ2-7; possibly TRBD2 for D (6 bases). V gave up 2 bases and J gave up 0 bases, with 14 bases separating them. The CDR3 extends over 16 amino acids. Germline V gene data show CDR1 as MNHEY and CDR2 as SMNVEV (reference sequence). Written as DNA, the CDR3 is TGTGCCAGCAGTTTAACTCGGGAGCCCCTCTCCTACGAGCAGTACTTC. This codes for CASSLTREPLSYEQYF.

The V and J genes are TRBV9 and TRBJ2-6, with D possibly being TRBD1 or TRBD2 (5 bases each). Germline V gene lookup returns CDR1 SGDLS and CDR2 YYNGEE. Trimming left V 0 bases short and J 12 bases short, with 16 bases between. This CDR3 region has 15 residues. CDR3 residues: CASSVVATGAPVLTF. For the CDR3, the DNA is TGTGCCAGCAGCGTAGTAGCGACCGGGGCCCCCGTCCTGACTTTC.

The V gene is TRBV28, the J gene TRBJ1-2; TRBD1 matches at 8 bases. Germline V gene data show CDR1 as MDHEN and CDR2 as SYDVKM. This CDR3 is built from 13 residues. Trimming took 4 bases from V and 7 from J; bases not matched to a gene: 5. Written as DNA, the CDR3 is TGTGCCAGCAGTTCCGGACAGGGACGTGGCTACACCTTC. The encoded protein is CASSSGQGRGYTF.

This rearrangement joins TRBV28 to TRBJ2-5; 10 bases match TRBD2. The CDR3 has 14 amino acids. Trimming at V came to 6 bases and at J to 8 bases, leaving 9 bases not matched to a gene. Germline CDR1 and CDR2: MDHEN and SYDVKM. The CDR3 sequence is CASRGAGGAPTQYF. The CDR3 DNA sequence: TGTGCCAGCAGGGGAGCGGGAGGGGCGCCAACCCAGTACTTC.

The chain is built from TRBV20-1 and TRBJ2-5; D may be TRBD2 (5 bases). The germline V gene has CDR1 DFQATT and CDR2 SNEGSKA (reference sequence). The CDR3 sequence is 14 residues long. In nucleotides, the CDR3 is TGCGGTTGGACTTCCCTGGGAGAGGGTGAGACCCAGTACTTC. Its protein product is CGWTSLGEGETQYF.